This T cell receptor beta chain was identified in a study of shared clonotypes between healthy human individuals. Study summary: Each donor's CD4 naive and CD4 memory cells filled three plates apiece, CD8 naive two, and CD8 memory one.

In the case of this clone: Its antigen remains unidentified.

The run depth of the assay was deep. Tens of thousands of T cell genomes (approximately 0.2 ug DNA) went into each sorted-subset replicate. The method was immunoSEQ multiplex PCR; TCRdb's version includes in-frame clones alone and lacks a portion of them. This sample has around 600,000 clones; around 95% occur once, and the top ten carry over 0.095%. Cells designated naive CD8 were CD45RO-negative and were positively selected for CCR7, with terminally differentiated effector memory CD45RA+ cells excluded. The V gene lost 0 bases and the J gene lost 8 bases, with 10 bases spanning the gap. The CDR3 contains 13 residues. Germline CDR1 is SNHLY and CDR2 is FYNNEI. Notes on the study in general: Naive CD4 clonotype sharing across a handful of donors was 4.5% to 6%.

Sequenced sample: naive CD8+ T cells sorted from blood. This chain connects TRBV2 to TRBJ1-2; D is uncertain. The TCR comes from a young woman in good health. Written as DNA, the CDR3 is TGTGCCAGCAGTGAAGCTATTCCCCGCGGCTACACCTTC. Amino acid sequence: CASSEAIPRGYTF.